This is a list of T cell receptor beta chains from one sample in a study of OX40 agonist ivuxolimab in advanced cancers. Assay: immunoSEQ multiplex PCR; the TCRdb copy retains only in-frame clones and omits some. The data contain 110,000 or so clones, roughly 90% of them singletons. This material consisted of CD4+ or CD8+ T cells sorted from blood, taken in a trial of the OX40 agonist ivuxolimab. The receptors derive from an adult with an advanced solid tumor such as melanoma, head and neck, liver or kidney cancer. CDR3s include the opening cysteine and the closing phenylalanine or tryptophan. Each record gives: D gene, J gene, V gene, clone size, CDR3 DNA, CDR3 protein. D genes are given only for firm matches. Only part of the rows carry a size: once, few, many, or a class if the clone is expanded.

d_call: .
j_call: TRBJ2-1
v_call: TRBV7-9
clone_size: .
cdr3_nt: TGTGCCAGCAGGCCGTCGGGGGCGCCGCAGGGTGAGCAGTTCTTC
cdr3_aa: CASRPSGAPQGEQFF

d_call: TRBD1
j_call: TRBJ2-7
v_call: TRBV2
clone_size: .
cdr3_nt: TGTGCCAGCCAGGTGGGGACAGGGGCAGACGAGCAGTACTTC
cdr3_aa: CASQVGTGADEQYF

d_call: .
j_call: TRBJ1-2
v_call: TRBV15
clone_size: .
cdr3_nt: TGTGCCACCAGCATGACGGGTCGCCCCGGTGGCTACACCTTC
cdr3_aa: CATSMTGRPGGYTF

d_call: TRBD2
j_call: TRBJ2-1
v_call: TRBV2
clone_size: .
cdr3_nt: TGTGCCAGCAAGGGAGCTAGCGGGGGGTCCAATGAGCAGTTCTTC
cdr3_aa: CASKGASGGSNEQFF

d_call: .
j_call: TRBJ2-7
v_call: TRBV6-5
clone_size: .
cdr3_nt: TGTGCCAGCAGTTCGGAGGGCAACGGTGAATACGAGCAGTACTTC
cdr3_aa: CASSSEGNGEYEQYF

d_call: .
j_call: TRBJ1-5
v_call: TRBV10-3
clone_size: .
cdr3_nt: TGTGCCATCAGTACGGATAGCAATCAGCCCCAGCATTTT
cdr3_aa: CAISTDSNQPQHF

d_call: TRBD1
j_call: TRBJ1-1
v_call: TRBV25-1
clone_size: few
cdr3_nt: TGTGCCAGCAGTGAGTGGCAGGGGGGGGGAGCTTTCTTT
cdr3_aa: CASSEWQGGGAFF

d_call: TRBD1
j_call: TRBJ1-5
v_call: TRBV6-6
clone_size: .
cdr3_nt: TGTGCCAGCAGTTACCGTAGACAGGGGCAAACCCAGCCCCAGCATTTT
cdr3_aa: CASSYRRQGQTQPQHF

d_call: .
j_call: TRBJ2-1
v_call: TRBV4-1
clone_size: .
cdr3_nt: TGCGCCAGCAGCCATCCCACCCGGACAGCCTACAATGAGCAGTTCTTC
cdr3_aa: CASSHPTRTAYNEQFF

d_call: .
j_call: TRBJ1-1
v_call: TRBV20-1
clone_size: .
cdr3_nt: TGCAGTGCTTCCGGTTCCACTGAAGCTTTCTTT
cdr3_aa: CSASGSTEAFF

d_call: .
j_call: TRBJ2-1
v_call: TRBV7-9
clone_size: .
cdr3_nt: TGTGCCAGCACCCGAGCAACGACTGGCCCAGGGGAGCAGTTCTTC
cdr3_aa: CASTRATTGPGEQFF

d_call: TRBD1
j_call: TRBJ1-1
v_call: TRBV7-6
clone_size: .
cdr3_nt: TGTGCCAGCAGCTGGGACAGGAACACTGAAGCTTTCTTT
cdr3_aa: CASSWDRNTEAFF

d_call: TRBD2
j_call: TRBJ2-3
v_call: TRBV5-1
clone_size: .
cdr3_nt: TGCGCCAGCAGCGCCCAGGGAGGGACAGATACGCAGTATTTT
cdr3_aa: CASSAQGGTDTQYF

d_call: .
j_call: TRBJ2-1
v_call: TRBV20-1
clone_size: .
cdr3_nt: TGCAGTGGCTACGAGTACAATGAGCAGTTCTTC
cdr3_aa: CSGYEYNEQFF

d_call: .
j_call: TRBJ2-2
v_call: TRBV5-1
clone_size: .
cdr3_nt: TGCGCCAGCAGCTTGTCCAGATCTACCGGGGAGCTGTTTTTT
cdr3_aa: CASSLSRSTGELFF

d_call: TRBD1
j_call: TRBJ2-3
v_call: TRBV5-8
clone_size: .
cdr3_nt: TGTGCCAGCAGCGCAGGACAGGGCTCGGGGGCAGATACGCAGTATTTT
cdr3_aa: CASSAGQGSGADTQYF

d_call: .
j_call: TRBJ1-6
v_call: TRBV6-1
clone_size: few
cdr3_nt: TGTGCCAGCATGGGGAGCTCCTATAATTCACCCCTCCACTTT
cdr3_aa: CASMGSSYNSPLHF

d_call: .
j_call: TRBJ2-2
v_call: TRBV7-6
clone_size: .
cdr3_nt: TGTGCCAGCAGCTTGTACGCCACCGGGGAGCTGTTTTTT
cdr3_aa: CASSLYATGELFF